The 12 T cell receptor beta chains below come from one sample, sequenced in a study of a mutant IDH1 vaccine in newly diagnosed glioma. The method was immunoSEQ multiplex PCR; TCRdb's version includes in-frame clones alone and lacks a portion of them. The table lists approximately 88,000 clones, roughly 77% of them singletons. Time point: baseline, week 1 (first vaccination visit). Regarding treatment: pre-vaccination baseline after standard-of-care therapy. The source material was PBMCs, sampled from a glioma patient treated with radiotherapy, temozolomide or both. The receptors originated from a man between 35 and 55 years old with glioma.

The chain couples TRBV29-1 to TRBJ2-5, with 11 bases aligning to TRBD2. The J call may be faulty, since TRBJ2-7 better matches the DNA end. CDR3 length: 13 amino acids. Germline V gene sequence: CDR1 SQVTM, CDR2 ANQGSEA. CDR3: CSVGLAGGYEQYF. CDR3 DNA sequence: TGCAGCGTGGGTCTAGCGGGGGGCTACGAGCAGTACTTC.

This sequence joins TRBV19 and TRBJ2-7, with TRBD2 matching over 9 bases. In germline, CDR1 is LNHDA, CDR2 SQIVND (reference sequence). The CDR3 has 13 amino acids. Trimming cost V 4 bases and J 3 bases; bases outside gene matches: 1. The CDR3 loop is CASSKTSGYEQYF. CDR3 DNA: TGTGCCAGTAGTAAGACTAGCGGCTACGAGCAGTACTTC.

The chain employs TRBV5-8 and TRBJ1-5, with D possibly matching TRBD1 (5 bases). The germline V gene encodes CDR1 SGHTS and CDR2 YDEGEE. Trimming stripped 2 bases from V and 3 bases from J, with 15 bases between. The CDR3 sequence is 16 residues long. Here the CDR3 DNA reads TGTGCCAGCAGCTTACCCAGGGCGCCTTACAATCAGCCCCAGCATTTT. Translating it yields CASSLPRAPYNQPQHF.

The CDR3 loop is CASSLGGGIYNSPLHF. As DNA, the CDR3 is TGTGCCAGCAGCTTGGGAGGAGGCATCTATAATTCACCCCTCCACTTT. This chain joins TRBV7-9 and TRBJ1-6; D not resolved. Between the trimmed V and J ends, which lost 3 bases and 3 bases, there was a span of 12 bases. The CDR3 has 16 amino acids. The germline CDR1 and CDR2 sequences are SEHNR and FQNEAQ (reference sequence). Drawing the rest from reference TRBV7-9 and TRBJ1-6, the complete variable domain is DTGVSQNPRHKITKRGQNVTFRCDPISEHNRLYWYRQTLGQGPEFLTYFQNEAQLEKSRLLSDRFSAERPKGSFSTLEIQRTEQGDSAMYLCASSLGGGIYNSPLHFGNGTRLTVT.

V and J are TRBV5-4 and TRBJ2-2; TRBD2 is a possible D gene (7 bases). V was trimmed by 3 bases and J by 4 bases, leaving 10 bases between them. The CDR3 is 14 residues long. Germline CDR1 reads SGHNT; CDR2 reads YYREEE (reference sequence). CDR3 nucleotides: TGTGCCAGCAGCTCGGGGGGCCTCACCGGGGAGCTGTTTTTT. Encoded protein: CASSSGGLTGELFF.

This clone appeared a few times. The same CDR3 also results from other DNA sequences found in this sample. The chain recombines TRBV7-2 with TRBJ2-7, with TRBD1 matching over 8 bases. Germline CDR1 is SGHTA and CDR2 is FQGNSA. V gave up 1 base and J gave up 6 bases; unmatched junction bases: 5. This CDR3 is 14 amino acids long. In DNA form, the CDR3 reads TGTGCCAGCAGCTTAGGAAACACAGGGGGCGAGCAGTACTTC. Its translation: CASSLGNTGGEQYF.

The rearrangement joins TRBV6-5 to TRBJ2-7; no reliable D call. CDR1 is MNHEY and CDR2 is SVGAGI in the germline V gene. The CDR3 has 12 residues. Deletions cut 2 bases from V and 6 bases from J, with 8 bases between. This CDR3 is CASSYSGLEQYF. The CDR3 DNA follows: TGTGCCAGCAGTTACAGTGGTCTCGAGCAGTACTTC.

The chain joins TRBV4-2 to TRBJ2-3, with 10 bases fitting TRBD2. V shed 4 bases, J shed 2 bases, and the junction held 6 bases outside the gene matches. This CDR3 has 16 residues. Germline V gene data show CDR1 as LGHNA and CDR2 as YNFKEQ. CDR3 sequence: CASSLSSGGNTDTQYF. CDR3 bases: TGTGCCAGCAGCCTAAGTAGCGGGGGGAACACAGATACGCAGTATTTT.

The J gene is TRBJ2-1, the V gene TRBV7-2; 14 positions agree with TRBD2. The V gene end was trimmed by 5 bases and the J gene end by 8 bases; junction bases not matched to a gene: 11. Per the germline V gene, CDR1 is SGHTA and CDR2 is FQGNSA. The CDR3 runs 17 residues. This CDR3 is CASSHGLAGGVSHEQFF. DNA of the CDR3: TGTGCCAGCAGCCACGGACTAGCGGGAGGTGTTTCCCATGAGCAGTTCTTC.

This clone appeared a single time. The rearrangement links TRBV19 to TRBJ1-1, with D tentatively TRBD1 (5 bases). This CDR3 comprises 13 residues. Germline V gene sequence: CDR1 LNHDA, CDR2 SQIVND (reference sequence). V was trimmed by 4 bases and J by 7 bases, leaving 13 bases between them. The CDR3 loop reads CASSKVVRGEAFF. For the CDR3, the DNA is TGTGCCAGTAGTAAGGTGGTAAGGGGTGAAGCTTTCTTT. The whole variable domain, remainder taken from reference TRBV19 and TRBJ1-1, is DGGITQSPKYLFRKEGQNVTLSCEQNLNHDAMYWYRQDPGQGLRLIYYSQIVNDFQKGDIAEGYSVSREKKESFPLTVTSAQKNPTAFYLCASSKVVRGEAFFGQGTRLTVV.

This clone was detected only a few times. V gene TRBV6-5 combines with J gene TRBJ1-6, with D maybe TRBD1 (6 bases). Trimming removed 6 bases from V and 5 bases from J, with 14 bases in between. This CDR3 is 15 amino acids long. CDR1 is MNHEY, CDR2 SVGAGI, per germline. DNA of the CDR3: TGTGCCAGCAGCAGGGAGTCAGGGGATAATTCACCCCTCCACTTT. Its protein is CASSRESGDNSPLHF.

The chain recombines TRBV28 with TRBJ2-7; possible D gene TRBD2, 6 bases. Per germline, CDR1 MDHEN and CDR2 SYDVKM. The CDR3 has 10 amino acids. V lost 8 bases to trimming and J lost 5 bases, with 7 bases between them. The CDR3 protein is CASGGDEQYF. The DNA for the CDR3 is TGTGCCAGCGGCGGGGACGAGCAGTACTTC.